This T cell receptor (beta chain) was captured by sequencing in a study of T cell responses to AZD1222 COVID-19 vaccine. The CDR3 spans 13 residues. Germline V CDR1 and CDR2: MDHEN, SYDVKM. V lost 4 bases to trimming and J lost 1 base; unmatched junction nucleotides: 1. Comment on this clone: Its specificity is not known.

Assay: immunoSEQ multiplex PCR; the TCRdb copy retains only in-frame clones and omits some. The table has 110,000 to 150,000 clones, 92% seen once. Study-wide results and caveats: Donors skewed white British and female; clonal diversity was possibly underestimated. Reportedly, nearly half of unique spike TCRs recognized epitopes outside B.1.351/B.1.1.7 mutations.

The sample was peripheral blood, taken 28 days after the second AZD1222 dose. This sequence was found in an adult who received the AZD1222 COVID-19 vaccine. This rearrangement joins TRBV28 to TRBJ2-7; 7 bases agree with TRBD2. CDR3 DNA sequence: TGTGCCAGCAGTTCCGGGGGGTCCTACGAGCAGTACTTC. Protein product: CASSSGGSYEQYF. Filled out from reference TRBV28 and TRBJ2-7, the complete variable domain reads DVKVTQSSRYLVKRTGEKVFLECVQDMDHENMFWYRQDPGLGLRLIYFSYDVKMKEKGDIPEGYSVSREKKERFSLILESASTNQTSMYLCASSSGGSYEQYFGPGTRLTVT.